In its sample, the clone carrying this TCR beta chain was seen a few times. The data originate from a study of blood T cell repertoires in COVID-19. On the study more broadly: Sites across the United States, Italy and Spain contributed samples from acute and convalescent COVID-19.

The trim removed 4 bases at V and 6 bases at J, leaving 2 bases unmatched. There are 15 residues in the CDR3. Germline V CDR1 and CDR2: SGHTA, FQGNSA. Authors' methods: Amplifying reference gene primers gave estimates of nucleated cell counts. The table came from immunoSEQ multiplex PCR; TCRdb's copy has only in-frame clones and leaves some out. The V and J calls and clone size come from that table; D and trimming were worked out from the DNA. The sample includes 130,000 to 150,000 clones, about 88% of them seen just once. V and J are TRBV7-2 and TRBJ2-2, with 13 bases identical to TRBD2. Sequencing was performed on peripheral blood. The TCR was taken from a human donor in a cohort sampled during active COVID-19. The CDR3 region has the DNA TGTGCCAGCAGCTGGACTAGCGGGAGTCCCGGGGAGCTGTTTTTT. Its protein product is CASSWTSGSPGELFF.